This passage covers 3 T cell receptor beta chains from one sample sequenced in a study of T-cell reconstitution after alpha-beta-depleted transplantation in children. Library preparation (for TCRbeta) was performed with unique molecular identifiers. MiXCR, applied by TCRdb to the PCR reads, yields one record per CDR3 protein. This sample has some 490,000 distinct CDR3 sequences, with roughly an eighth found just once. The sequencing here drew on PBMCs from the stem cell graft donor, taken from the stem cell graft. The receptors come from a human donor who donated a stem cell graft to a child with combined immunodeficiency.

This clonotype has a count of ten or more. V is TRBV28 and J is TRBJ2-1, with TRBD2 identical over 12 bases. Germline-derived CDR1 and CDR2 are MDHEN and SYDVKM. This CDR3 has 16 residues. Losses at the gene ends were 4 bases for V and 4 bases for J; bases not matched to a gene: 5. The CDR3 loop reads CASSSLLAGGYNEQFF. The CDR3 DNA reads TGTGCCAGCAGTTCTCTGCTAGCGGGAGGGTACAATGAGCAGTTCTTC.

This CDR3 is CASSHLPTRGGYNEQFF. As DNA, the CDR3 is TGTGCCAGCAGCCATCTACCCACCCGGGGGGGTTACAATGAGCAGTTCTTC. The rearrangement uses TRBV14 and TRBJ2-1; the match to TRBD2 covers 8 bases. J gave up 4 bases and V 3 bases, and 11 bases lay outside the gene matches. The CDR3 covers 17 residues. CDR1 and CDR2 from the germline V gene are SGHDN and FVKESK.

This clonotype was counted ten times or more. The chain employs TRBV6-5 and TRBJ2-5, with 12 bases aligning to TRBD2. Looked up from germline, CDR1 is MNHEY and CDR2 is SVGAGI. The CDR3 consists of 17 residues. V shed 2 bases, J shed 4 bases, and the junction held 8 bases outside the gene matches. The CDR3 reads CASSYATSGRQRETQYF. DNA for the CDR3: TGTGCCAGCAGTTACGCGACTAGCGGGAGACAACGAGAGACCCAGTACTTC.